The T cell receptor beta chain under discussion was sequenced for a study of PD-1 blockade in classical Hodgkin lymphoma. Profiled with immunoSEQ multiplex PCR; TCRdb holds only in-frame clones, not every one. The profile covers approximately 1,500 clones, with around 78% appearing a single time and roughly 39% taken by the ten largest. For this clone: Its antigen remains unidentified.

The CDR3 spans 13 residues. V gave up 2 bases and J gave up 3 bases, with 8 bases separating them. The germline V gene encodes CDR1 MNHEY and CDR2 SMNVEV (reference sequence). Study-level findings and limits: Exclusion covered patients beginning nivolumab under 1 year post-ASCT. By C4D1, diversity of CD4+ TCRs had risen significantly, whereas that of CD8+ TCRs had not.

Specified time point: cycle 4 day 1 (C4D1), after about 6 weeks of nivolumab. After autologous stem cell transplantation all patients relapsed, and prior brentuximab vedotin exposure differed between cohorts. After thawing, PBMCs were subjected to magnetic negative selection to isolate CD8+ T cells. This clonotype originated in a human donor with classical Hodgkin lymphoma. The donor label of this sample is uncertain. The material sequenced was CD8+ T cells from blood, taken before the fourth cycle of nivolumab. V gene TRBV27 combines with J gene TRBJ2-7; D is undetermined. CDR3 coding DNA: TGTGCCAGCAGTTTAGCGTCCGACTACGAGCAGTACTTC. This gives the protein CASSLASDYEQYF.